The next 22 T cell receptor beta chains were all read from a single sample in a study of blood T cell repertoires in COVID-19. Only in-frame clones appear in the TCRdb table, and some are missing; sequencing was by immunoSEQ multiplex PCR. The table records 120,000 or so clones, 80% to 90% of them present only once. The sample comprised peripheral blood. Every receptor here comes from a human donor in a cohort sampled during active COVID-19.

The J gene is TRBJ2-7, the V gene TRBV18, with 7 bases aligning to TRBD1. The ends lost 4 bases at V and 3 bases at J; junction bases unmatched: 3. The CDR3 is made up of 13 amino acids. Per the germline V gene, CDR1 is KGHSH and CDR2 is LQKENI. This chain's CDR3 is CASSLGTDYEQYF. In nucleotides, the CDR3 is TGTGCCAGCTCACTGGGGACAGACTACGAGCAGTACTTC.

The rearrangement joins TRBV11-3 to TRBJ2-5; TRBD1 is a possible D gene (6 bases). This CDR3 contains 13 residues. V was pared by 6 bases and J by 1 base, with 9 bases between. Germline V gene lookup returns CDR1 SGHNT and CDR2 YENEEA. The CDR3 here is CASSGQSQETQYF. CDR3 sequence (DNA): TGTGCCAGCAGTGGACAGAGCCAAGAGACCCAGTACTTC.

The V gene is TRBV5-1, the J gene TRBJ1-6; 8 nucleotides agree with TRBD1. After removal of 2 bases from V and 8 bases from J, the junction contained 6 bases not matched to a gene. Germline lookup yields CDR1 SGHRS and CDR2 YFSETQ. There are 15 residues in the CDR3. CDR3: CASSFSGQGDSPLHF. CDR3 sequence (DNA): TGCGCCAGCAGCTTTTCCGGACAGGGAGATTCACCCCTCCACTTT.

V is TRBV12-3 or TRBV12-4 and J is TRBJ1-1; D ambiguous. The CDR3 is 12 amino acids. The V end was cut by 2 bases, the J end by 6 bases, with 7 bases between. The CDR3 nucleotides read TGTGCCAGCAGTTTAACGCGCGCTGAAGCTTTCTTT. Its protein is CASSLTRAEAFF.

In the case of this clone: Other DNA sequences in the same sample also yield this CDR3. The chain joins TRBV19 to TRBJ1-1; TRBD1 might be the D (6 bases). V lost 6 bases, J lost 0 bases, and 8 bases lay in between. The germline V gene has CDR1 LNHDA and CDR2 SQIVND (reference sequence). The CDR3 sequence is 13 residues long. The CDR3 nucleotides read TGTGCCAGTAGCGACAGGTTGAACACTGAAGCTTTCTTT. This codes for CASSDRLNTEAFF.

The DNA of the CDR3 is TGTGCCACCAGCAGAGATCCGGGAACTGAAGCTTTCTTT. Translating gives CATSRDPGTEAFF. The rearrangement joins TRBV15 to TRBJ1-1; no clear D. The CDR3 covers 13 residues. V was shortened by 0 bases and J by 5 bases, with 7 bases between the two germline ends. Germline assignment: CDR1 LNHNV and CDR2 YYDKDF (reference sequence).

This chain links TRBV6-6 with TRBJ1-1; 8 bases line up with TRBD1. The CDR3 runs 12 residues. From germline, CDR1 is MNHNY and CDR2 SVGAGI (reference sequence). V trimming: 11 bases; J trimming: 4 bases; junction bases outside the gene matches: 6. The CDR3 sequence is CAHQGALTEAFF. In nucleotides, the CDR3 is TGTGCCCACCAGGGGGCCCTCACTGAAGCTTTCTTT.

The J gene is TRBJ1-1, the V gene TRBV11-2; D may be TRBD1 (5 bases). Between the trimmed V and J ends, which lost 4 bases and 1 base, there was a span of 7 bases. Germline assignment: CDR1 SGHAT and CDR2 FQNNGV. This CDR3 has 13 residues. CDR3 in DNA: TGTGCCAGCAGCTATGGGGCGAACACTGAAGCTTTCTTT. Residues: CASSYGANTEAFF.

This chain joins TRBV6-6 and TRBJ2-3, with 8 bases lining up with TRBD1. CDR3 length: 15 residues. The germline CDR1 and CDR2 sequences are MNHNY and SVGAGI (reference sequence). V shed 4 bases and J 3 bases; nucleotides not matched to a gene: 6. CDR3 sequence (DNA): TGTGCCAGCAGTTCCTCAGGGGGCATAACAGATACGCAGTATTTT. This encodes CASSSSGGITDTQYF.

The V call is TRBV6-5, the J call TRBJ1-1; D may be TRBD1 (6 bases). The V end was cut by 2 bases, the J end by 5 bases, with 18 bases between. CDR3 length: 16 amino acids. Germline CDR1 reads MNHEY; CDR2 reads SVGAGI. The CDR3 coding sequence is TGTGCCAGCAGTTACGCCGACCCACGTACAGGGACTGAAGCTTTCTTT. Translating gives CASSYADPRTGTEAFF.

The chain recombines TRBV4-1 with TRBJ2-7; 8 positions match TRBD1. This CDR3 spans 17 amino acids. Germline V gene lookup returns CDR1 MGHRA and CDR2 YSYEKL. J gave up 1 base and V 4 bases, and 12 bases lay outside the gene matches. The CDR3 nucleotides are TGCGCCAGCAGCCGGCTCATCATGGGACAGGTATCCTACGAGCAGTACTTC. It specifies CASSRLIMGQVSYEQYF.

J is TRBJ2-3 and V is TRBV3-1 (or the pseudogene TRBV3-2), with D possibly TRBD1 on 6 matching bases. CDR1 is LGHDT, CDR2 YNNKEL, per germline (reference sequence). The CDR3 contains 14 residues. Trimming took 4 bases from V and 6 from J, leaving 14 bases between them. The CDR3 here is CASSLEGDTDTQYF. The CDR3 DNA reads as TGTGCCAGCAGCCTAGAGGGGGACACGGATACGCAGTATTTT.

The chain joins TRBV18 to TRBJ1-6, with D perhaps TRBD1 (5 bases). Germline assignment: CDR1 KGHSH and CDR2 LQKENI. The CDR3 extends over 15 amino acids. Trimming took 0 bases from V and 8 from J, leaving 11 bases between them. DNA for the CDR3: TGTGCCAGCTCACCACCTGGGGCCTTCCATTCACCCCTCCACTTT. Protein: CASSPPGAFHSPLHF. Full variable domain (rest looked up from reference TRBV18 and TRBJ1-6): NAGVMQNPRHLVRRRGQEARLRCSPMKGHSHVYWYRQLPEEGLKFMVYLQKENIIDESGMPKERFSAEFPKEGPSILRIQQVVRGDSAAYFCASSPPGAFHSPLHFGNGTRLTVT.

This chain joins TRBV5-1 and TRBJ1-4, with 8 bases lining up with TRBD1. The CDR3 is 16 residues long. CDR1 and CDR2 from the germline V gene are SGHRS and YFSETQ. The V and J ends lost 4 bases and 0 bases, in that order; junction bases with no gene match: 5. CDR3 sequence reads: CASSGTGVSTNEKLFF. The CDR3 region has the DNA TGCGCCAGCAGCGGGACAGGTGTCTCAACTAATGAAAAACTGTTTTTT.

CDR3 nucleotide sequence: TGCAGCGCCCGGACAGGGGCCTATCGGACAGATACGCAGTATTTT. Amino acids: CSARTGAYRTDTQYF. The chain carries TRBV29-1 and TRBJ2-3; 9 bases map to TRBD1. In germline, CDR1 is SQVTM, CDR2 ANQGSEA. This CDR3 region has 15 residues. V lost 7 bases, J lost 3 bases, and 11 bases stayed unmatched.

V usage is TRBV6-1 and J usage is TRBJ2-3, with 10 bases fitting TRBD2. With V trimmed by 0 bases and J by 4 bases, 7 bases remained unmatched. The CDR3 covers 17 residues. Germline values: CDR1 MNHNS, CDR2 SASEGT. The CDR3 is CASSEATSGRAADTQYF. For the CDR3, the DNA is TGTGCCAGCAGTGAAGCGACTAGCGGGCGGGCGGCAGATACGCAGTATTTT.

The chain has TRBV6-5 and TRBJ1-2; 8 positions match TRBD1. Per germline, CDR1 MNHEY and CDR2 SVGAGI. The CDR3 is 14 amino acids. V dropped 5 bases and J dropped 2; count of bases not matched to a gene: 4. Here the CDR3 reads CASSIGQGNYGYTF. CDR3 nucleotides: TGTGCCAGCAGTATCGGACAGGGAAACTATGGCTACACCTTC.

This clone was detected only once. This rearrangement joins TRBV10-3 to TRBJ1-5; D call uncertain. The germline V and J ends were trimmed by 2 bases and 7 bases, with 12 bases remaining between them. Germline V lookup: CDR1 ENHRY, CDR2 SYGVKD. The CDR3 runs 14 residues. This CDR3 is CAISEDAGNQPQHF. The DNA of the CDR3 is TGTGCCATCAGTGAGGATGCCGGGAACCAGCCCCAGCATTTT.

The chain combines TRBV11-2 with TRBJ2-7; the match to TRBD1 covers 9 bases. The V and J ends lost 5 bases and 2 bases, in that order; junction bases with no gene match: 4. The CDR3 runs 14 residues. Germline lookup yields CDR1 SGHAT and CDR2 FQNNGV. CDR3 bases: TGTGCCAGCAGCGAGACAGGGGGGACCTACGAGCAGTACTTC. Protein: CASSETGGTYEQYF.

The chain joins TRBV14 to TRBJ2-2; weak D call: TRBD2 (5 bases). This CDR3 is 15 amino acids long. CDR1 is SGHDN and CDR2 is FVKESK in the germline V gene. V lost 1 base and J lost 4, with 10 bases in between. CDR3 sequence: CASSQGSAVTGELFF. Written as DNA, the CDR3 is TGTGCCAGCAGCCAAGGCTCAGCGGTCACCGGGGAGCTGTTTTTT.

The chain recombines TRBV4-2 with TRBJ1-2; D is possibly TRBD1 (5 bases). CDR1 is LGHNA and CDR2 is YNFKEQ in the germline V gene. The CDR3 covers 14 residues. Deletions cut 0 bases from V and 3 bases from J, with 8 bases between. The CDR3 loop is CASSQEPGYYGYTF. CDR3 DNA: TGTGCCAGCAGCCAAGAACCAGGGTACTATGGCTACACCTTC.

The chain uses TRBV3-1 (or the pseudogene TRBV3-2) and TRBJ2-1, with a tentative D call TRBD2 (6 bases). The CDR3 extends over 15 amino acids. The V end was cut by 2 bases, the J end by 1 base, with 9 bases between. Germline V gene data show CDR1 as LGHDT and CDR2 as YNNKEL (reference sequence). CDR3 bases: TGTGCCAGCAGCCAAATGGGGGGATCCTACAATGAGCAGTTCTTC. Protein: CASSQMGGSYNEQFF.